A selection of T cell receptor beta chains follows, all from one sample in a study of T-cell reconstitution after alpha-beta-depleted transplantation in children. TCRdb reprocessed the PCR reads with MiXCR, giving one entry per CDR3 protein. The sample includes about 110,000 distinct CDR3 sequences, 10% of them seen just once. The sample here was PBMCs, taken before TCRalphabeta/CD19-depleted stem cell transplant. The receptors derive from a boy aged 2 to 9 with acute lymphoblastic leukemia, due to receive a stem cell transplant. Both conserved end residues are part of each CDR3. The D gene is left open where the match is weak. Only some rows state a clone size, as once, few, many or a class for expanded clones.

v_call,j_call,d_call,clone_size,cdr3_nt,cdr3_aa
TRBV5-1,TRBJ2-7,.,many,TGCGCCAGCGCCGTTTTGGGGGACTTGTACGAGCAGTACTTC,CASAVLGDLYEQYF
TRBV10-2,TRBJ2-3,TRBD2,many,TGCGCCAGCAGTGATGTACTAGCGGGAGAATTGGCGTCAGATACGCAGTATTTT,CASSDVLAGELASDTQYF
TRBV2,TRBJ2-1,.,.,TGTGCCAGCAGTCAGGAACCCTACAATGAGCAGTTCTTC,CASSQEPYNEQFF
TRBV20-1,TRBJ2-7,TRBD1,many,TGCAGTGCTAGCGACAGGGGATACTACGAGCAGTACTTC,CSASDRGYYEQYF
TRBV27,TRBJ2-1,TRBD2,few,TGTGCCAGCAGTTGGGGACTAGCGGGAGAAGAGCAGTTCTTC,CASSWGLAGEEQFF
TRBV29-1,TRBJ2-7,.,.,TGCAGCGTTGGTAGGATGGGCGACGAGCAGTACTTC,CSVGRMGDEQYF
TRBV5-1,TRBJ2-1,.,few,TGCGCCAGCAGCACCCTAGTACGGAGCTCAGGAAGTGAGCAGTTCTTC,CASSTLVRSSGSEQFF
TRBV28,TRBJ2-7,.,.,TGTGCCAGCAGCCGACACATGGCTGGATACTACGAGCAGTACTTC,CASSRHMAGYYEQYF
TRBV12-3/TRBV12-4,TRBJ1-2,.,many,TGTGCCAGCAGATTGACAGGATACAACTATGGCTACACCTTC,CASRLTGYNYGYTF
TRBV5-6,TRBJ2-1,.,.,TGTGCCAGCAGCCCCTCGGACAGGCCCTTCGAGGGGGGATCCTACAATGAGCAGTTCTTC,CASSPSDRPFEGGSYNEQFF
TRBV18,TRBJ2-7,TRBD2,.,TGTGCCAGCTCACCGGGACTATCCTACGAGCAGTACTTC,CASSPGLSYEQYF
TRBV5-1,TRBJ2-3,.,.,TGCGCCAGCACCCTCGGGGATACGCAGTATTTT,CASTLGDTQYF
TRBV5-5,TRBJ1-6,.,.,TGTGCCAGCAGCTTGTTAGGGGGGAATTCACCCCTCCACTTT,CASSLLGGNSPLHF
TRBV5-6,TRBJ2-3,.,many,TGTGCCAGCAGCTTGTATTCAGATACGCAGTATTTT,CASSLYSDTQYF
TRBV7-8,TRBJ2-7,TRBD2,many,TGTGCCAGCAGCTTGGACACGCGGACTAGCGGCGCCTACGAGCAGTACTTC,CASSLDTRTSGAYEQYF
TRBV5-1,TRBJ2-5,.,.,TGCGCCAGCAGCTTGCGGGGCCTACAAGAGACCCAGTACTTC,CASSLRGLQETQYF
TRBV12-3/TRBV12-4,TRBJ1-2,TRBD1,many,TGTGCCAGCAGTCCGGACAGGGGGCATGACGGCTACACCTTC,CASSPDRGHDGYTF
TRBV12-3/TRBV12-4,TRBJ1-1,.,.,TGTGCCAGCAGTTTACGGGGTGTCGGCACTGAAGCTTTCTTT,CASSLRGVGTEAFF
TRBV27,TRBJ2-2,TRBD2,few,TGTGCCAGCAGTTTACGGCCAGCGGGAACTAACACCGGGGAGCTGTTTTTT,CASSLRPAGTNTGELFF
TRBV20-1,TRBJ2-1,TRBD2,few,TGCAGTGCTAGAACAGGGCCGGGACTAGCGGGAGGCGGGGACCCGGTATCCTACAATGAGCAGTTCTTC,CSARTGPGLAGGGDPVSYNEQFF
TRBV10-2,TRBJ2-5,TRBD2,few,TGCGCCAGCAGTGACAGGACTAGCGGGGCTCAAGAGACCCAGTACTTC,CASSDRTSGAQETQYF
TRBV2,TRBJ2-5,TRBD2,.,TGTGCCAGCAGGCTAGCGGGAGTTGGAGAGACCCAGTACTTC,CASRLAGVGETQYF
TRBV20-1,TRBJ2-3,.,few,TGCAGTGCTAGAGATCGGTATACGCAGTATTTT,CSARDRYTQYF
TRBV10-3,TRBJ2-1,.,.,TGTCCCATCAGCCTAAGGGGGGAGCAGTTCTTC,CPISLRGEQFF
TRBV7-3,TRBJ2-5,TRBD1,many,TGTGCCAGCAGCTTAACGGGGACAGGGGGCCAAGAGACCCAGTACTTC,CASSLTGTGGQETQYF
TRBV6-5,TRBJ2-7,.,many,TGTGCCAGCAGTTACTCGCACAATGGACGCGAGCAGTACTTC,CASSYSHNGREQYF
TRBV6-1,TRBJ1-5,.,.,TGTGCCAGCAGCTTCGACAGGAGAATTAATCAGCCCCAGCATTTT,CASSFDRRINQPQHF
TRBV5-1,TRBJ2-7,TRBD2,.,TGCGCCAGCAGCTTGGACCTAGCGGGAGGGCCGTACGAGCAGTACTTC,CASSLDLAGGPYEQYF
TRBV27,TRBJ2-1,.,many,TGTGCCAGCAGTTTATTACCCCAGACCTACAATGAGCAGTTCTTC,CASSLLPQTYNEQFF
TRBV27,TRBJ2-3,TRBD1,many,TGTGCCAGCAGTTTACCTACGACAGGGAAAAGCGGTGATACGCAGTATTTT,CASSLPTTGKSGDTQYF
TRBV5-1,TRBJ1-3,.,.,TGCGCCAGCAGCTACTCAAGGCCAAACTCTGGAAACACCATATATTTT,CASSYSRPNSGNTIYF
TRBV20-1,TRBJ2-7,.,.,TGCAGTGCTAGGCGGGGCTCCTACGAGCAGTACTTC,CSARRGSYEQYF
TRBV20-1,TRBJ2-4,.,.,TGCAGTGCTAGAGATCGGGCTCGAGCGTTTGACATTCAGTACTTC,CSARDRARAFDIQYF
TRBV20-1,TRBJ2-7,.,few,TGCAGTGCTAGCCGGGACGGCCACGAGCAGTACTTC,CSASRDGHEQYF
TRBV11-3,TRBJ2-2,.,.,TGTGCCAGCAGCTCAGGGGTCTCCACCGGGGAGCTGTTTTTT,CASSSGVSTGELFF
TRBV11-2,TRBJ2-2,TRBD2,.,TGTGCCAGCGGCGAGCGGGGAGGATCAAACACCGGGGAGCTGTTTTTT,CASGERGGSNTGELFF
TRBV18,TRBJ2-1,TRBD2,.,TGTGCCAGCTCACCTACTAGCGGGAGCTACAATGAGCAGTTCTTC,CASSPTSGSYNEQFF
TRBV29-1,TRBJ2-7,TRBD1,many,TGCAGCGCTGGACAGGGAAAAGGGTACGAGCAGTACTTC,CSAGQGKGYEQYF
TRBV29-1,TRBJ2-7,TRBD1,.,TGCAGCGCCGGACAGGGCCGGGACGAGCAGTACTTC,CSAGQGRDEQYF
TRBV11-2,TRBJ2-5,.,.,TGTGCCAGCAGCCGTTCCCGTGGAGGGGAGACCCAGTACTTC,CASSRSRGGETQYF
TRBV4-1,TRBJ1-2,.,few,TGCGCCAGCAGCCAAGGGCCGGTCAGGGTGACTCGCTATGAAGGCTACACCTTC,CASSQGPVRVTRYEGYTF
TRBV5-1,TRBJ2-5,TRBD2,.,TGCGCCAGCAGCTCACTAGCGGATCAAGAGACCCAGTACTTC,CASSSLADQETQYF
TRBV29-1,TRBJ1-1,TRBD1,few,TGCAGCGTCAAGGGGGCGAACACTGAAGCTTTCTTT,CSVKGANTEAFF
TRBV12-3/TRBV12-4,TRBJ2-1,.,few,TGTGCCAGCAGTTTAATGGTCGGTGAGCAGTTCTTC,CASSLMVGEQFF
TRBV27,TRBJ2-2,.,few,TGTGCCAGCAGTTTATCGAGCACCGGGGAGCTGTTTTTT,CASSLSSTGELFF